These 5 T cell receptor beta chains came from one sample sequenced in a study of T cell repertoires in cytomegalovirus infection. TCRdb ran MiXCR on the reads and lists one entry per CDR3 protein. The sample shows about 830,000 distinct CDR3 sequences, over 25% of them seen only once. What these receptors recognize is not known. The input for sequencing was cultured CD8+ T cells from PBMCs, taken from culture after CMV antigen stimulation. The receptors were gathered from a human donor in good health (CMV status not recorded). Some clones in this sample may be carry-over from other donors' samples.

The chain has TRBV20-1 and TRBJ2-1; no definite D call. This CDR3 spans 18 amino acids. V was trimmed by 0 bases and J by 4 bases, leaving 22 bases between them. From germline, CDR1 is DFQATT and CDR2 SNEGSKA (reference sequence). This CDR3 reads CSAREGMGNVAYYNEQFF. The CDR3 DNA sequence: TGCAGTGCTAGAGAGGGGATGGGGAATGTCGCCTATTACAATGAGCAGTTCTTC.

This clonotype has only one observation. The chain carries TRBV19 and TRBJ2-1; D possibly matches TRBD1 or TRBD2 (5 bases each). The CDR3 consists of 15 residues. V was cut by 6 bases and J by 3 bases, with 15 bases left in between. CDR1 and CDR2 (germline): LNHDA, SQIVND (reference sequence). The CDR3 sequence: CASSTQGTVYNEQFF. CDR3 DNA: TGTGCCAGTAGCACTCAAGGGACGGTCTACAATGAGCAGTTCTTC.

A few counts support this clonotype. This chain joins TRBV7-9 and TRBJ2-1; a weak D match, TRBD2 (5 bases). This CDR3 has 15 amino acids. The germline CDR1 and CDR2 sequences are SEHNR and FQNEAQ (reference sequence). Trimming took 3 bases from V and 3 from J, leaving 12 bases between them. The CDR3 loop is CASSLYGLNYNEQFF. The CDR3 bases are TGTGCCAGCAGCTTGTACGGACTTAACTACAATGAGCAGTTCTTC.

Comment on this clonotype: A read error is possible here, since a much larger clone lies one base away. The J gene is TRBJ2-5, the V gene TRBV7-8, with 10 bases lining up with TRBD2. Germline loops: CDR1 SGHVS, CDR2 FQNEAQ. The CDR3 is 16 residues long. The CDR3: CASSVSGGTYQEIQYF. The CDR3 nucleotides are TGTGCCAGCAGCGTTAGCGGGGGGACGTACCAAGAGATCCAGTACTTC.

A few counts support this clonotype. The J gene is TRBJ2-7, the V gene TRBV27; D not resolved. CDR1 is MNHEY, CDR2 SMNVEV, per germline (reference sequence). The CDR3 sequence is 16 residues long. Trimming removed 6 bases at V and 0 bases at J, with 18 bases between. This CDR3 reads CASSPLGGDSSYEQYF. DNA of the CDR3: TGTGCCAGCAGCCCTTTGGGCGGAGACTCCTCCTACGAGCAGTACTTC.